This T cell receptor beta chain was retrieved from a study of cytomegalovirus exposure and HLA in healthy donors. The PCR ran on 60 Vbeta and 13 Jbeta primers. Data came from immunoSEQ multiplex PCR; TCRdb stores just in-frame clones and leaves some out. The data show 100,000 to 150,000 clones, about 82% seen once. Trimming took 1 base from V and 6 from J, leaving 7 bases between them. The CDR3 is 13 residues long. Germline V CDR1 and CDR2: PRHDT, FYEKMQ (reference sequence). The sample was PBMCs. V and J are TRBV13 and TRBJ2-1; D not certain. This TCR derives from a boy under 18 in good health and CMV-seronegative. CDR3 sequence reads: CASSLEGGNEQFF. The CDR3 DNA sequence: TGTGCCAGCAGCTTAGAAGGCGGCAATGAGCAGTTCTTC.